What follows are 22 T cell receptor beta chains derived from one specimen sequenced in a study of OX40 agonist ivuxolimab in advanced cancers. The table came from immunoSEQ multiplex PCR; TCRdb's copy has only in-frame clones and leaves some out. Of 8,500 to 13,000 clones detected, roughly 80% appear once; the ten largest clones hold 21%. Sequences were derived from CD4+ or CD8+ T cells sorted from blood, sampled in a trial of the OX40 agonist ivuxolimab. These receptors all come from an adult with an advanced solid tumor such as melanoma, head and neck, liver or kidney cancer.

V usage is TRBV6-1 and J usage is TRBJ2-5; 9 nucleotides match TRBD1. The V gene's germline CDR1 is MNHNS and CDR2 SASEGT. The V segment lost 6 bases and the J segment 5 bases; nucleotides outside the gene matches: 7. The CDR3 sequence is 14 residues long. The CDR3 bases are TGTGCCAGCAGGAGGACAGGGGTATACGAGACCCAGTACTTC. Amino acid sequence: CASRRTGVYETQYF.

V is TRBV16 and J is TRBJ1-2; a possible D gene is TRBD1 (6 bases). The germline V gene has CDR1 KGHSY and CDR2 FQNENV. This CDR3 contains 17 residues. The V gene lost 6 bases and the J gene lost 8 bases, with 28 bases spanning the gap. The DNA for the CDR3 is TGTGCCAGCAGTCACGGGCCAGGGACAACTCTTGCCTCGGGCTACACCTTC. The encoded protein is CASSHGPGTTLASGYTF.

The rearrangement joins TRBV27 to TRBJ2-5; 7 nucleotides agree with TRBD1. The CDR3 extends over 16 amino acids. V was pared by 6 bases and J by 5 bases, with 15 bases of the junction left unmatched. From germline, CDR1 is MNHEY and CDR2 SMNVEV (reference sequence). The CDR3 DNA follows: TGTGCCAGCAGACCCGGGACAGAGGGGTCAGTTGAGACCCAGTACTTC. This sequence encodes CASRPGTEGSVETQYF.

Comments on this clone: Germline is not matched at one junction end, which may reflect a read error. The chain recombines TRBV27 with TRBJ1-1, with D possibly being TRBD1 (5 bases). CDR1 and CDR2 (germline): MNHEY, SMNVEV (reference sequence). The CDR3 is made up of 13 amino acids. The CDR3 DNA follows: TGTGCCAGCAGTCTATCGCGAGACAGAGAAGCTTTCTTT. Its translation is CASSLSRDREAFF.

This rearrangement joins TRBV28 to TRBJ2-7; a possible D gene is TRBD2 (6 bases). Per the germline V gene, CDR1 is MDHEN and CDR2 is SYDVKM. V shed 7 bases and J shed 6 bases, with 13 bases lying between them. This CDR3 has 12 residues. CDR3 sequence (DNA): TGTGCCAGCAAGGGTAGCGGCATCGAGCAGTACTTC. This sequence encodes CASKGSGIEQYF. The complete variable domain, with remaining parts taken from reference TRBV28 and TRBJ2-7, reads DVKVTQSSRYLVKRTGEKVFLECVQDMDHENMFWYRQDPGLGLRLIYFSYDVKMKEKGDIPEGYSVSREKKERFSLILESASTNQTSMYLCASKGSGIEQYFGPGTRLTVT.

This sequence joins TRBV4-3 and TRBJ1-2; D is unclear. The CDR3 extends over 15 amino acids. Germline lookup yields CDR1 LGHNA and CDR2 YSLEER. V gave up 0 bases and J gave up 8 bases, with 16 bases separating them. The CDR3 DNA sequence: TGCGCCAGCAGCCAAGATCTCGGCAACCCGGACGGCTACACCTTC. Its protein product is CASSQDLGNPDGYTF.

This chain joins TRBV9 and TRBJ1-1, with TRBD1 identical over 10 bases. Germline CDR1 reads SGDLS; CDR2 reads YYNGEE. V was clipped by 2 bases and J by 8 bases; unmatched bases: 9. This CDR3 is 15 amino acids long. The CDR3 spells CASSVTKTGGQEAFF. In DNA form, the CDR3 reads TGTGCCAGCAGCGTCACCAAGACAGGGGGCCAGGAAGCTTTCTTT.

The CDR3 DNA reads TGTGCCAGCAGTTCCCCTGAGGGACTAGCTAACTATGGCTACACCTTC. This codes for CASSSPEGLANYGYTF. J is TRBJ1-2 and V is TRBV27; possibly TRBD1 for D (5 bases). Germline-derived CDR1 and CDR2 are MNHEY and SMNVEV (reference sequence). The CDR3 spans 16 residues. The V and J ends lost 4 bases and 0 bases respectively, with 15 bases between them.

This clone occurred once. The V call is TRBV7-9, the J call TRBJ2-7, with D perhaps TRBD1 or TRBD2 (5 bases each). V was cut by 1 base and J by 1 base, with 11 bases left in between. The CDR3 has 15 residues. The germline V gene has CDR1 SEHNR and CDR2 FQNEAQ (reference sequence). The CDR3 sequence: CASSLGDWGSYEQYF. The CDR3 bases are TGTGCCAGCAGCTTAGGAGACTGGGGGTCCTACGAGCAGTACTTC.

This chain uses TRBV5-1 with TRBJ2-1, with 14 bases matching TRBD2. From germline, CDR1 is SGHRS and CDR2 YFSETQ. The CDR3 sequence is 16 residues long. V gave up 4 bases and J gave up 6 bases; unmatched junction bases: 6. CDR3 coding DNA: TGCGCCAGCAGCGGCACGACTAGCGGGAGGGTCAATGAGCAGTTCTTC. Protein product: CASSGTTSGRVNEQFF.

This clone was seen only once. This chain connects TRBV27 to TRBJ2-7; 8 nucleotides agree with TRBD2. This CDR3 region has 15 residues. V trimming: 1 base; J trimming: 6 bases; junction bases outside the gene matches: 8. Germline CDR1 and CDR2: MNHEY and SMNVEV (reference sequence). This chain's CDR3 is CASSLWAGRAPEQYF. The DNA for the CDR3 is TGTGCCAGCAGTTTATGGGCCGGGAGGGCCCCCGAGCAGTACTTC.

The chain carries TRBV2 and TRBJ1-4; perhaps TRBD1 as D (6 bases). The V and J ends lost 3 bases and 11 bases respectively, with 16 bases between them. Germline assignment: CDR1 SNHLY and CDR2 FYNNEI. There are 14 residues in the CDR3. The CDR3 region is CASSDGGGSWKLFF. The CDR3, as DNA: TGTGCCAGCAGTGATGGGGGGGGCAGTTGGAAACTGTTTTTT.

This clone came up once. This chain joins TRBV7-9 and TRBJ2-1; 7 bases align to TRBD1. The CDR3 covers 16 residues. The V and J ends lost 4 bases and 6 bases, in that order; junction bases with no gene match: 12. Germline assignment: CDR1 SEHNR and CDR2 FQNEAQ (reference sequence). The DNA of the CDR3 is TGTGCCAGCAGCTCCTCGATGGGGACAGTTATCAATGAGCAGTTCTTC. Protein: CASSSSMGTVINEQFF.

The J gene is TRBJ2-3, the V gene TRBV6-5; no clear D gene. This CDR3 region has 14 residues. The germline CDR1 and CDR2 sequences are MNHEY and SVGAGI. V dropped 5 bases and J dropped 5 bases, with 14 bases sitting between them. DNA for the CDR3: TGTGCCAGCAGTACTCGGGCACGTGGAGATACGCAGTATTTT. Translating gives CASSTRARGDTQYF.

The chain joins TRBV27 to TRBJ1-5; TRBD1 matches 8 bases. The CDR3 is 13 amino acids. V lost 4 bases, J lost 7 bases, and 3 bases stayed unmatched. Germline CDR1 and CDR2: MNHEY and SMNVEV (reference sequence). The chain's CDR3 is CASSSYRGQPQHF. CDR3 DNA sequence: TGTGCCAGCAGTTCTTACAGGGGGCAGCCCCAGCATTTT.

The chain carries TRBV27 and TRBJ2-1, with D possibly being TRBD2 (6 bases). CDR3 length equals 15 residues. The V and J ends lost 11 bases and 0 bases respectively, with 17 bases between them. The germline V gene has CDR1 MNHEY and CDR2 SMNVEV (reference sequence). Here the CDR3 DNA reads TGTGCCGCGAGGGCGGGGTTTAACTCCTACAATGAGCAGTTCTTC. Translation: CAARAGFNSYNEQFF.

This rearrangement joins TRBV30 to TRBJ1-1; TRBD1 matches at 7 bases. Germline V lookup: CDR1 GTSNPN, CDR2 SVGIG (reference sequence). The length of the CDR3 is 11 residues. V gave up 5 bases and J gave up 10 bases; unmatched junction bases: 7. CDR3 sequence (DNA): TGTGCCTGGGACAGGGTTTTGGGAGCTTTCTTT. Translation: CAWDRVLGAFF.

This clone was observed a handful of times. The chain is built from TRBV28 and TRBJ1-1, with 8 bases matching TRBD1. Trimming removed 2 bases from V and 7 bases from J; junction bases left unmatched: 9. CDR1 and CDR2 from the germline V gene are MDHEN and SYDVKM. This CDR3 comprises 15 residues. Here the CDR3 DNA reads TGTGCCAGCAGTTTAACGACAGGGGCGAATGATGAAGCTTTCTTT. Its translation is CASSLTTGANDEAFF.

The chain uses TRBV7-9 and TRBJ1-2, with a tentative D call TRBD1 (6 bases). In germline, CDR1 is SEHNR, CDR2 FQNEAQ (reference sequence). V shed 1 base and J shed 4 bases, with 10 bases lying between them. This CDR3 has 14 amino acids. Here the CDR3 reads CASSLVGASYGYTF. The CDR3 nucleotides are TGTGCCAGCAGCTTAGTGGGGGCCTCCTATGGCTACACCTTC.

The chain is built from TRBV6-4 and TRBJ2-3, with unresolved D. The CDR3 length is 14 residues. The germline V and J ends were trimmed by 5 bases and 1 base, with 10 bases remaining between them. The germline V gene has CDR1 MRHNA and CDR2 SNTAGT. CDR3 in amino acids: CASSPSLGTDTQYF. The DNA of the CDR3 is TGTGCCAGCAGTCCCTCCCTAGGCACAGATACGCAGTATTTT.

The chain joins TRBV7-9 to TRBJ1-1, with TRBD1 as a possible D gene (5 bases). CDR1 and CDR2 (germline): SEHNR, FQNEAQ (reference sequence). The V end lost 1 base, the J end lost 6 bases, and 12 bases lay between the germline ends. The CDR3 sequence is 14 residues long. CDR3 in DNA: TGTGCCAGCAGCTTAGGGGGGGAAATGGCTGAAGCTTTCTTT. This encodes CASSLGGEMAEAFF.

There are a few counts of this clone. The CDR3 spells CASSYRDRGPNYGYTF. The CDR3 DNA follows: TGTGCCAGCAGTTACCGGGACAGGGGGCCTAACTATGGCTACACCTTC. The rearrangement uses TRBV6-6 and TRBJ1-2; TRBD1 matches at 12 bases. From germline, CDR1 is MNHNY and CDR2 SVGAGI (reference sequence). The CDR3 totals 16 residues. With 2 bases clipped from V and 0 bases from J, the junction kept 1 base outside the gene matches.